This TCR beta chain comes out of a study of blood T cell repertoires in COVID-19. Across the whole study: The United States, Italy and Spain provided the acute and convalescent COVID-19 samples.

This clone was observed once. In the authors' methods: The assay estimated nucleated cells by amplifying reference gene primers. Here immunoSEQ multiplex PCR was the method, and the copy in TCRdb shows in-frame clones only, minus some. The DNA was the basis for D and trimming; V, J and clone size are from that table. The data show more than 100,000 clones, around 85% seen once. This CDR3 is built from 13 residues. V was shortened by 4 bases and J by 8 bases, with 12 bases between the two germline ends. Germline CDR1 reads GTSNPN; CDR2 reads SVGIG (reference sequence). The rearrangement uses TRBV30 and TRBJ1-6; possible D gene TRBD1, 5 bases. Input material: peripheral blood. This sequence was found in a woman between 45 and 60 years old with acute or convalescent COVID-19. CDR3 bases: TGTGCCTGGACAAGGGGTGGAGATTCACCCCTCCACTTT. This translates into CAWTRGGDSPLHF. Full variable domain (remainder filled in from reference TRBV30 and TRBJ1-6): SQTIHQWPATLVQPVGSPLSLECTVEGTSNPNLYWYRQAAGRGLQLLFYSVGIGQISSEVPQNLSASRPQDRQFILSSKKLLLSDSGFYLCAWTRGGDSPLHFGNGTRLTVT.